These T cell receptor beta chains were read from a single sample in a study of shared clonotypes between healthy human individuals. Using immunoSEQ multiplex PCR, the repertoire was profiled, and TCRdb retains in-frame clones only, with some absent. The table records under 2,500,000 clones, more than 90% of them present only once. The sequencing input was naive CD4+ T cells sorted from blood. The receptor source for this set is a man aged 18 to 30 in good health. Each CDR3 is given with its conserved first and last residue. D genes are given only for firm matches.

J gene | V gene | D gene | CDR3 DNA | CDR3 protein
TRBJ2-5 | TRBV25-1 | TRBD2 | TGTGCCAGCAAGCGCGGAAACAATGTCGGGGGGGAGACCCAGTACTTC | CASKRGNNVGGETQYF
TRBJ2-2 | TRBV6-5 | TRBD2 | TGTGCCAGCAGTCTGAGCGGGGGGGCAGCGGGGGAGCTGTTTTTT | CASSLSGGAAGELFF
TRBJ2-3 | TRBV13 | TRBD2 | TGTGCCAGCAGCCAAGGGGCGGGGGGAACAGATACGCAGTATTTT | CASSQGAGGTDTQYF
TRBJ1-1 | TRBV7-2 | NA | TGTGCCAGCAGCTTCGGAAACACTGAAGCTTTCTTT | CASSFGNTEAFF
TRBJ1-1 | TRBV30 | NA | TGTGCCTGGAGGGGGAGCACTGAAGCTTTCTTT | CAWRGSTEAFF
TRBJ1-2 | TRBV2 | NA | TGTGCCAGCACTGGGGAACACTATGGCTACACCTTC | CASTGEHYGYTF
TRBJ2-7 | TRBV11-2 | NA | TGTGCCAGCAGCTCCCCCCGGGGCCTAACCTACGAGCAGTACTTC | CASSSPRGLTYEQYF
TRBJ2-2 | TRBV6-6 | TRBD2 | TGTGCCAGCAGTTACTCTACGGGGGGAACCGGGGAGCTGTTTTTT | CASSYSTGGTGELFF
TRBJ2-7 | TRBV6-5 | TRBD2 | TGTGCCAGCACCCGAGGGGCTAGCGGGACCTACGAGCAGTACTTC | CASTRGASGTYEQYF
TRBJ2-7 | TRBV6-1 | TRBD2 | TGTGCCAGCAGTGAAGCGCTCTTTTTGTCACTAGCGGGAGCCTACGAGCAGTACTTC | CASSEALFLSLAGAYEQYF
TRBJ2-7 | TRBV28 | NA | TGTGCCAGCTTACAAGGCTCCTACGAGCAGTACTTC | CASLQGSYEQYF
TRBJ2-7 | TRBV6-5 | NA | TGTGCCAGCAGTACCGGTGGGGCTAATTACGAGCAGTACTTC | CASSTGGANYEQYF
TRBJ2-7 | TRBV30 | NA | TGTGCCTGGAGAGGGAGTCACCTCGGCGAGCAGTACTTC | CAWRGSHLGEQYF
TRBJ2-7 | TRBV27 | NA | TGTGCCAGCAGTTCCCTCACAGGCCTTAGGGCCTACGAGCAGTACTTC | CASSSLTGLRAYEQYF
TRBJ2-5 | TRBV6-6 | NA | TGTGCCAGCAGTTGGCAACCCGACCAGGAGACCCAGTACTTC | CASSWQPDQETQYF
TRBJ2-2 | TRBV7-2 | NA | TGTGCCAGCAGCCGGCTCTTCACCGGGGAGCTGTTTTTT | CASSRLFTGELFF
TRBJ2-1 | TRBV15 | TRBD1 | TGTGCCACCAGCAGAGAGGACAGGGTCGGGTTTGAGCAGTTCTTC | CATSREDRVGFEQFF
TRBJ1-6 | TRBV5-6 | TRBD1 | TGTGCCAGCAGCTTGGACAGGGGGAAAAATTCACCCCTCCACTTT | CASSLDRGKNSPLHF
TRBJ2-5 | TRBV4-2 | NA | TGTGCCAGCAGCCAGACTCCAGGGGAGCAAGAGACCCAGTACTTC | CASSQTPGEQETQYF
TRBJ2-7 | TRBV7-2 | NA | TGTGCCAGCAGCGCCCACCGGGTCCGGTCTAACGAGCAGTACTTC | CASSAHRVRSNEQYF
TRBJ2-7 | TRBV20-1 | NA | TGCAGTGTCTCCCCCGGCGACGAGCAGTACTTC | CSVSPGDEQYF
TRBJ2-7 | TRBV5-1 | NA | TGCGCCAGCAGCCCCAACACGTTCTCCTACGAGCAGTACTTC | CASSPNTFSYEQYF
TRBJ2-3 | TRBV27 | NA | TGTGCCAGCAGTTTTCAGGGACCAGATACGCAGTATTTT | CASSFQGPDTQYF
TRBJ2-5 | TRBV18 | NA | TGTGCCAGCTCACCACGCAACCAAGAGACCCAGTACTTC | CASSPRNQETQYF
TRBJ1-5 | TRBV7-9 | NA | TGTGCCAGCAGCTCAATGGGGGGAACCCTTAGCAATCAGCCCCAGCATTTT | CASSSMGGTLSNQPQHF